The clone carrying this T cell receptor beta chain showed up just a few times. What it recognizes is unknown. Germline is not matched at one junction end, which may reflect a read error. This entry belongs to a study of T-cell reconstitution after alpha-beta-depleted transplantation in children. Study conclusions and caveats: At the one-year point after transplant, T-cell counts and TCRbeta diversity were found to come mostly from T cells that had been newly produced.

Unique molecular identifiers featured in how the TCRbeta library was prepared. MiXCR, applied by TCRdb to the PCR reads, yields one record per CDR3 protein. The sample records 440,000 or so distinct CDR3 sequences, over 40% being singletons. This clonotype originated in a girl aged 2-10 years with aplastic anemia, due to receive a stem cell transplant. The sequencing here drew on PBMCs, taken before TCRalphabeta/CD19-depleted stem cell transplant.

CDR3: CASTEAGGPYEHFF. In DNA form, the CDR3 reads TGTGCCAGCACCGAGGCGGGAGGGCCGTATGAGCATTTCTTC. This chain connects TRBV6-2 or TRBV6-3 to TRBJ2-1, with 9 bases identical to TRBD2. Per germline, CDR1 MNHEY and CDR2 SVGEGT. CDR3 length: 14 residues.